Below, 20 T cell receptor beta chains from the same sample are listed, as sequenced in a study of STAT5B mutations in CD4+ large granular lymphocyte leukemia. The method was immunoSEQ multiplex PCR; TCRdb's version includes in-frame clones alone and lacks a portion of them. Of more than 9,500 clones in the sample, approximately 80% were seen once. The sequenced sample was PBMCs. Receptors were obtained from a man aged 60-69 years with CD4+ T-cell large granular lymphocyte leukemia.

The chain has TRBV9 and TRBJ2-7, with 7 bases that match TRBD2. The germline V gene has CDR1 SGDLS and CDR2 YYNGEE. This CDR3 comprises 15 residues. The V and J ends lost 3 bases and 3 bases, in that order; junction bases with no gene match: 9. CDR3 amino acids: CASSGGIAGGYEQYF. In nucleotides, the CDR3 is TGTGCCAGCAGCGGAGGAATAGCGGGTGGCTACGAGCAGTACTTC.

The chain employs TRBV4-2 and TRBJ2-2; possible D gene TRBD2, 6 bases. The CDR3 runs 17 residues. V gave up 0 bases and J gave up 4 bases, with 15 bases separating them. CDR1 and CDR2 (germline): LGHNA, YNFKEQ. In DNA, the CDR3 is TGTGCCAGCAGCCAAGATAGAAGGGAGGTCAGCACCGGGGAGCTGTTTTTT. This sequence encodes CASSQDRREVSTGELFF.

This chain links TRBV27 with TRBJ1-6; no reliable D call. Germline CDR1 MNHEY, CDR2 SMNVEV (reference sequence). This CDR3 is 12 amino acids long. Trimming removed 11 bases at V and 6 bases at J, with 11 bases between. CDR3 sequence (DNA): TGTGCCTCATCGGGCTTTAATTCACCCCTCCACTTT. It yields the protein CASSGFNSPLHF.

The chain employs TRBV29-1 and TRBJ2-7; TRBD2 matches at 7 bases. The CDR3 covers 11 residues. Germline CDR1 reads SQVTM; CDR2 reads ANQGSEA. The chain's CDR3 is CGASGTYEQYF. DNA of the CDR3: TGCGGGGCTAGCGGCACCTACGAGCAGTACTTC.

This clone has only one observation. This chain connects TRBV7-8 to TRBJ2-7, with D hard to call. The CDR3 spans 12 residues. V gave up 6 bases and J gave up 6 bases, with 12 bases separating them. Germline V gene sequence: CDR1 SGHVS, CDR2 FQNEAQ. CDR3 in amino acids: CASSPTRSEQYF. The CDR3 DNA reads TGTGCCAGCAGTCCAACGCGAAGCGAGCAGTACTTC.

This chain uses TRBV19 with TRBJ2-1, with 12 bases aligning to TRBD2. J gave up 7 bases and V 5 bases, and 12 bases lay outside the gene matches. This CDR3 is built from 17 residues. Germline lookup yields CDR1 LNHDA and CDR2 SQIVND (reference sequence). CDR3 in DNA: TGTGCCAGTAGTCCTCGACTAGCGGGAGTGGAGTGGAATGAGCAGTTCTTC. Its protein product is CASSPRLAGVEWNEQFF.

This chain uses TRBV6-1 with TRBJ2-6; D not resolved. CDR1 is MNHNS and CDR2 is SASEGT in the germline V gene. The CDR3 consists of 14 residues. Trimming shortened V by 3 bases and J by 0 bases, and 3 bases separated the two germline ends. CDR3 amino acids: CASSEVSGANVLTF. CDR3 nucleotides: TGTGCCAGCAGTGAGGTCTCTGGGGCCAACGTCCTGACTTTC.

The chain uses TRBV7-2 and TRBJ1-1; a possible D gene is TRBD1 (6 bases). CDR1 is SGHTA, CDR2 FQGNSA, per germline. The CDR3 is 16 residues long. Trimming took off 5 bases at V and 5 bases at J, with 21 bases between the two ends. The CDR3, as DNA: TGTGCCAGCAGCCCCTTACCCGGGGGCGCGGGGACTGAAGCTTTCTTT. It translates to CASSPLPGGAGTEAFF.

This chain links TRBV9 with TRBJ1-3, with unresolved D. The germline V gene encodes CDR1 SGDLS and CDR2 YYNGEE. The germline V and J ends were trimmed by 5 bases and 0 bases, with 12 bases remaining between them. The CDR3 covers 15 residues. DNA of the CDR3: TGTGCCAGCAGTATCCACTGGGACTCTGGAAACACCATATATTTT. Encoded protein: CASSIHWDSGNTIYF.

The CDR3 sequence is CASRLGSEQFF. The CDR3 DNA is TGTGCCAGCCGATTGGGATCCGAGCAGTTCTTC. The V call is TRBV11-1, the J call TRBJ2-1; D is unclear. CDR3 size: 11 residues. Germline V gene sequence: CDR1 SGHAT, CDR2 FQDESV (reference sequence). The V end was cut by 8 bases, the J end by 10 bases, with 12 bases between.

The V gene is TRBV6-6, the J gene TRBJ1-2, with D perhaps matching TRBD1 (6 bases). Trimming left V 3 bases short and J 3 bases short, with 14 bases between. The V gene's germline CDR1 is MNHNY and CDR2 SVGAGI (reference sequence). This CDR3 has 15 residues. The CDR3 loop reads CASSYPRQEYYGYTF. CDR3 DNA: TGTGCCAGCAGTTATCCGCGACAGGAATACTATGGCTACACCTTC.

This chain's CDR3 is CATSRDPRGRGEKLFF. CDR3 DNA sequence: TGTGCCACCAGCAGAGATCCCAGGGGGCGCGGAGAAAAACTGTTTTTT. The chain employs TRBV15 and TRBJ1-4, with 8 positions matching TRBD1. The CDR3 has 16 amino acids. The J segment lost 8 bases and the V segment lost 0 bases, leaving 8 bases of the junction unmatched. Germline V gene data show CDR1 as LNHNV and CDR2 as YYDKDF (reference sequence).

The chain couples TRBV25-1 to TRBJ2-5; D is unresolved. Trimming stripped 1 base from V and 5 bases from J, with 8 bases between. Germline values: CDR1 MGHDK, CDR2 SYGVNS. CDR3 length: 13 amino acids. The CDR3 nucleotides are TGTGCCAGCAGTGAATTCAAGAGGGAGACCCAGTACTTC. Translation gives CASSEFKRETQYF.

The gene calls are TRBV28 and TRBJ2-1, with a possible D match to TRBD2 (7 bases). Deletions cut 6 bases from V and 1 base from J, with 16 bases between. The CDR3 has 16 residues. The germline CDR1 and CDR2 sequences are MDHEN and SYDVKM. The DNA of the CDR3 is TGTGCCAGCAGCCCGGGGAGGGGGTTGTCCTACAATGAGCAGTTCTTC. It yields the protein CASSPGRGLSYNEQFF.

The CDR3 reads CASSEWSSNQPQHF. CDR3 nucleotide sequence: TGTGCCAGCAGTGAATGGTCTAGCAATCAGCCCCAGCATTTT. The chain links TRBV2 to TRBJ1-5, with D unresolved. CDR3 length: 14 residues. V was pared by 2 bases and J by 0 bases, with 5 bases between. CDR1 SNHLY and CDR2 FYNNEI come from the germline V gene.

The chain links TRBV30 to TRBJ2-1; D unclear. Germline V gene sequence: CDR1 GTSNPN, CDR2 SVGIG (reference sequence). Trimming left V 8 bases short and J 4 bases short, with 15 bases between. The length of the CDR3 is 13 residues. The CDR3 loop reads CAMTSNLYNEQFF. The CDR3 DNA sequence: TGTGCCATGACATCGAACCTTTACAATGAGCAGTTCTTC.

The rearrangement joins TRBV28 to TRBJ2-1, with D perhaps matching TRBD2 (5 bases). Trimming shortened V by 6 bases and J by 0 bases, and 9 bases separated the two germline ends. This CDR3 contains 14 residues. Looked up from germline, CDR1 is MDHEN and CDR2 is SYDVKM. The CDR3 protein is CASRGTSSYNEQFF. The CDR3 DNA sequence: TGTGCCAGCAGGGGTACTAGCTCCTACAATGAGCAGTTCTTC.

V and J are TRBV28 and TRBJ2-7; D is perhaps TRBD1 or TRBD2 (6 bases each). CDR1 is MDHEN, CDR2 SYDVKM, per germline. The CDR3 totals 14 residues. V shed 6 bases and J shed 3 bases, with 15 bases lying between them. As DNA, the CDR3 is TGTGCCAGCAGCTTGGGGGGCAGAATCTACGAGCAGTACTTC. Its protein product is CASSLGGRIYEQYF.

CDR3 residues: CASSADSSNQPQHF. The CDR3 nucleotides are TGTGCCAGCAGTGCGGACAGCTCCAATCAGCCCCAGCATTTT. This chain uses TRBV6-6 with TRBJ1-5, with a possible D match to TRBD1 (6 bases). The V end was cut by 5 bases, the J end by 3 bases, with 11 bases between. Germline CDR1 MNHNY, CDR2 SVGAGI (reference sequence). The CDR3 runs to 14 residues.

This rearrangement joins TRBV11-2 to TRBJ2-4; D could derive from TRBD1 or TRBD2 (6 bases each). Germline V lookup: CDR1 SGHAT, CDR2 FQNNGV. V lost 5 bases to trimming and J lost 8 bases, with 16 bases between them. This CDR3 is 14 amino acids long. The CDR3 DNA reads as TGTGCCAGCAGCCAGGGGTCGGGGGCGGACATTCAGTACTTC. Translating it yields CASSQGSGADIQYF.